This record covers a single T cell receptor (beta chain). This entry is derived from a study of blood T cell repertoires in COVID-19. TCRdb keeps only in-frame clones here, not all; method: immunoSEQ multiplex PCR. The sample lists a few hundred thousand clones; approximately 90% were seen once. The sequence came from a woman in her forties or fifties who had recovered from COVID-19. The sample comprised PBMCs or T cells enriched from blood (not recorded which).

As DNA, the CDR3 is TGTGCCAGCAGCATCACAGGGACCACTGAAGCTTTCTTT. The encoded protein is CASSITGTTEAFF. The J gene is TRBJ1-1, the V gene TRBV7-9; D possibly corresponds to TRBD1 (6 bases). Germline V lookup: CDR1 SEHNR, CDR2 FQNEAQ (reference sequence). The CDR3 loop spans 13 amino acids. With 5 bases removed from V and 4 bases from J, the gap between germline ends came to 11 bases.